The present T cell receptor beta chain was sequenced within a study of CD8 T cells in Susac syndrome. After extraction with the RNeasy kit, about 0.45 to 1 ug of the RNA was reverse transcribed using random hexamers. One entry per CDR3 protein results from TCRdb running MiXCR on the immunoSEQ multiplex PCR reads. The data show about 130,000 distinct CDR3 sequences, more than 85% seen once. This clonotype was observed once. The CDR3 covers 14 residues. The V end lost 0 bases, the J end lost 2 bases, and 8 bases lay between the germline ends. Germline V gene data show CDR1 as SGHVS and CDR2 as FQNEAQ. The TEMRA cells underwent FACS enrichment, while the CD8+ and CD4+ T cells underwent negative isolation.

Specimen: CD8+ T cells from PBMCs. The TCR originated in a human donor with multiple sclerosis. The chain combines TRBV7-8 with TRBJ2-7; D gene unclear. In DNA, the CDR3 is TGTGCCAGCAGCTTAGCGGGCGGCACCTACGAGCAGTACGTC. It is translated as CASSLAGGTYEQYV.